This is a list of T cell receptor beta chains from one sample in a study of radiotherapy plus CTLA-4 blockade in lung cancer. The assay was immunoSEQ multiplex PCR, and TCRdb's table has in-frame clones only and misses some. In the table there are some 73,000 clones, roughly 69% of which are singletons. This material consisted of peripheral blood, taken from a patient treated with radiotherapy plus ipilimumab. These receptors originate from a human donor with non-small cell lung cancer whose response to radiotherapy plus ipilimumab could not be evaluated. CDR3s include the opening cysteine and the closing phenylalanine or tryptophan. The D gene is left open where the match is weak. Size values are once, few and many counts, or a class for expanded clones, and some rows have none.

DNA: TGTGCCTGGAGTGCCTCCATCGGACTCTATGGCTACACCTTC; CDR3: CAWSASIGLYGYTF; V: TRBV30; D: -; size: -; J: TRBJ1-2
DNA: TGCGCCAGCAGCCATAGTGGGACAGGGGAATCCTACGAGCAGTACTTC; CDR3: CASSHSGTGESYEQYF; V: TRBV4-3; D: TRBD1; size: -; J: TRBJ2-7
DNA: TGTGCCACCAGACCCCTCGACAGGGGGCCTTCCTCTGGAAACACCATATATTTT; CDR3: CATRPLDRGPSSGNTIYF; V: TRBV19; D: TRBD1; size: -; J: TRBJ1-3
DNA: TGTGCCAGCAGTCAACAGAGAATTTATGGCTACACCTTC; CDR3: CASSQQRIYGYTF; V: TRBV6-1; D: -; size: -; J: TRBJ1-2
DNA: TGTGCCAGCTCACCCCCGTCCGACCAAGAGACCCAGTACTTC; CDR3: CASSPPSDQETQYF; V: TRBV18; D: -; size: -; J: TRBJ2-5
DNA: TGTGCCAGCAGTTCTCTGGCAGGTTCTAAAAATAGCAATCAGCCCCAGCATTTT; CDR3: CASSSLAGSKNSNQPQHF; V: TRBV28; D: -; size: -; J: TRBJ1-5
DNA: TGTGCCAGTAGTATAGGGGCGGCCAAAAACATTCAGTACTTC; CDR3: CASSIGAAKNIQYF; V: TRBV19; D: -; size: -; J: TRBJ2-4
DNA: TGTGCCGGCGGGACTAGCGGGTCCCAAGAGACCCAGTACTTC; CDR3: CAGGTSGSQETQYF; V: TRBV30; D: TRBD2; size: -; J: TRBJ2-5
DNA: TGTGCCAGCAGCAAGGGAGGGTTCGGCAATCAGCCCCAGCATTTT; CDR3: CASSKGGFGNQPQHF; V: TRBV21-1; D: -; size: -; J: TRBJ1-5
DNA: TGTGCCAGCAGTGAGACCGGGACAGACTCTCCTAGCACAGATACGCAGTATTTT; CDR3: CASSETGTDSPSTDTQYF; V: TRBV2; D: TRBD1; size: once; J: TRBJ2-3
DNA: TGTGCCAGTAGTATTGAAATCGGCAGGGGGGCCCTTATTGAAGCTTTCTTT; CDR3: CASSIEIGRGALIEAFF; V: TRBV19; D: TRBD1; size: -; J: TRBJ1-1
DNA: TGTGCCAGCAGCCCCCATAGCGGGGGGGCGTATGAGCAGTTCTTC; CDR3: CASSPHSGGAYEQFF; V: TRBV11-1; D: TRBD2; size: -; J: TRBJ2-1
DNA: TGTGCCAGCAGTTTCCAGGGTGGAAGGGAAGCTTTCTTT; CDR3: CASSFQGGREAFF; V: TRBV28; D: -; size: -; J: TRBJ1-1
DNA: TGTGCCATCAGTGAGAGGGGTTCCGAGCAGTACTTC; CDR3: CAISERGSEQYF; V: TRBV10-3; D: -; size: once; J: TRBJ2-7
DNA: TGTGCCAGCAGCTTAGGTCGACAGGGGTCGATGAACACTGAAGCTTTCTTT; CDR3: CASSLGRQGSMNTEAFF; V: TRBV7-9; D: TRBD1; size: -; J: TRBJ1-1
DNA: TGTGCCAGCAGCTTAAGAGGCAGCTATGGCTACACCTTC; CDR3: CASSLRGSYGYTF; V: TRBV7-2; D: -; size: few; J: TRBJ1-2
DNA: TGTGCCAGCAGCTTAACTGGTGAGCAGTTCTTC; CDR3: CASSLTGEQFF; V: TRBV7-9; D: -; size: many; J: TRBJ2-1
DNA: TGTGCCAGCAGCCAAGGGACAGCTGGAAACACCATATATTTT; CDR3: CASSQGTAGNTIYF; V: TRBV5-4; D: TRBD1; size: -; J: TRBJ1-3
DNA: TGTGCCAGCAGTTTAACTCATGGGGCGGGGGGCTACACCTTC; CDR3: CASSLTHGAGGYTF; V: TRBV27; D: -; size: -; J: TRBJ1-2
DNA: TGTGCCAGCAGCTTGGCCCAGGGACAGCTTAATGAAAAACTGTTTTTT; CDR3: CASSLAQGQLNEKLFF; V: TRBV5-5; D: TRBD1; size: -; J: TRBJ1-4
DNA: TGTGCCAGCAGCCAACCACAGAGCTCCTACGAGCAGTACTTC; CDR3: CASSQPQSSYEQYF; V: TRBV28; D: -; size: -; J: TRBJ2-7
DNA: TGTGCCAGCAGTACAATCCAGATGAACACTGAAGCTTTCTTT; CDR3: CASSTIQMNTEAFF; V: TRBV28; D: -; size: once; J: TRBJ1-1